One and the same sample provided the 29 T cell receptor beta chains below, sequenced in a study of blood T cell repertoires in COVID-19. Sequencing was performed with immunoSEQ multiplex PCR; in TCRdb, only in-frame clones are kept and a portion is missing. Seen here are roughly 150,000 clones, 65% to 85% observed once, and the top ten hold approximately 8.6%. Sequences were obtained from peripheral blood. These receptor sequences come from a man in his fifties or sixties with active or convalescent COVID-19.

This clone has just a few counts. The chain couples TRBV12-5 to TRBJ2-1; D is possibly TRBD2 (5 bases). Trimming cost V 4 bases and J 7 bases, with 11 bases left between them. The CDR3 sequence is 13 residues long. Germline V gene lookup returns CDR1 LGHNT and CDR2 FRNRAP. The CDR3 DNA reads TGTGCTAGTGGTTCGCCCCGAGGGAATGAGCAGTTCTTC. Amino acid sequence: CASGSPRGNEQFF.

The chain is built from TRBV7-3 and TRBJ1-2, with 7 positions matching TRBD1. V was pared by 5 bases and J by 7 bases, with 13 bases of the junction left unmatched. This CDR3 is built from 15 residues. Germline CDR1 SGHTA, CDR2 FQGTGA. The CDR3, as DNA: TGTGCCAGCAGCGCCCGGACAGGACTCGACTCTGGCTACACCTTC. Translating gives CASSARTGLDSGYTF. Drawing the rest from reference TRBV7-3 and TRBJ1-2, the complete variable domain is GAGVSQTPSNKVTEKGKYVELRCDPISGHTALYWYRQSLGQGPEFLIYFQGTGAADDSGLPNDRFFAVRPEGSVSTLKIQRTERGDSAVYLCASSARTGLDSGYTFGSGTRLTVV.

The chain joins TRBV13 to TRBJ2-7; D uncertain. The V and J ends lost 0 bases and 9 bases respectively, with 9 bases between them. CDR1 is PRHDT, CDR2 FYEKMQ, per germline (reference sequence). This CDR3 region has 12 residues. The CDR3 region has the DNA TGTGCCAGCAGCTTAGGGCCTTTAGTGCAGTACTTC. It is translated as CASSLGPLVQYF.

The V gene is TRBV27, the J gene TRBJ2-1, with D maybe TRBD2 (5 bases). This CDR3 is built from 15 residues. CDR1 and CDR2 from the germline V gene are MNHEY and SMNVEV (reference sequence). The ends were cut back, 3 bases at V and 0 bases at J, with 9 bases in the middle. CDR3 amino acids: CASSFIGGSYNEQFF. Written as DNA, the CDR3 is TGTGCCAGCAGTTTCATTGGAGGCTCCTACAATGAGCAGTTCTTC.

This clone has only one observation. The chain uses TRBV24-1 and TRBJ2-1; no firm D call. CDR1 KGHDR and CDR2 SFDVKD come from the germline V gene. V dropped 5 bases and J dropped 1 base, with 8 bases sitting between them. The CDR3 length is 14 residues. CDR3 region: CATSAPGSYNEQFF. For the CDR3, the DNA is TGTGCCACCAGTGCTCCAGGTTCCTACAATGAGCAGTTCTTC.

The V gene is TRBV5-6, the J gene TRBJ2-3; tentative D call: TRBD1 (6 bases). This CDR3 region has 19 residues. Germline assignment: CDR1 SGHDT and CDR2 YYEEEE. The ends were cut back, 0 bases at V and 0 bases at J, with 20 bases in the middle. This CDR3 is CASSLAFGETGESTDTQYF. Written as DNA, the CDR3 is TGTGCCAGCAGCTTGGCCTTTGGTGAGACAGGTGAGAGCACAGATACGCAGTATTTT. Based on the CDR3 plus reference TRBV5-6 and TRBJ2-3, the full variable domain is DAGVTQSPTHLIKTRGQQVTLRCSPKSGHDTVSWYQQALGQGPQFIFQYYEEEERQRGNFPDRFSGHQFPNYSSELNVNALLLGDSALYLCASSLAFGETGESTDTQYFGPGTRLTVL.

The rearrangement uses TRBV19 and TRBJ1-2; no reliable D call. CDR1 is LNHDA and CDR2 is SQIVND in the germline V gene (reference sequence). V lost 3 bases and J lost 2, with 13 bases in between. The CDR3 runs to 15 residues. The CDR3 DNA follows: TGTGCCAGTAGTATTTCTGCAGCGATCAACTATGGCTACACCTTC. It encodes CASSISAAINYGYTF.

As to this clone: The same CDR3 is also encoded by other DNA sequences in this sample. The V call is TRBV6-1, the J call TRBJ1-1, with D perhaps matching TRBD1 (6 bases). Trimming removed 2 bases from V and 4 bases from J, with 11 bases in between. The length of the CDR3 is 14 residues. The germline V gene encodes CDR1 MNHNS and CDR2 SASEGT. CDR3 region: CASSERGGGTEAFF. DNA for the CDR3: TGTGCCAGCAGTGAACGGGGGGGCGGCACTGAAGCTTTCTTT.

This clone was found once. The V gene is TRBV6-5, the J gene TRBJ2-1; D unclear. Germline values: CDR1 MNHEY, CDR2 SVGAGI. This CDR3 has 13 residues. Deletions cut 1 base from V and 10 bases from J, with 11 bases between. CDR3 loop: CASSYLQGAEQFF. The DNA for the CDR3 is TGTGCCAGCAGTTACTTACAAGGAGCGGAGCAGTTCTTC.

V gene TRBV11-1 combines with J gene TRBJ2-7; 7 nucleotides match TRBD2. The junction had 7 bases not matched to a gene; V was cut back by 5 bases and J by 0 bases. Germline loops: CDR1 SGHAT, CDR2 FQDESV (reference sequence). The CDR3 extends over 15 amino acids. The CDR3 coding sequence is TGTGCCAGCAGCCCCTGGGCGGGAGTCTCCTACGAGCAGTACTTC. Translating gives CASSPWAGVSYEQYF.

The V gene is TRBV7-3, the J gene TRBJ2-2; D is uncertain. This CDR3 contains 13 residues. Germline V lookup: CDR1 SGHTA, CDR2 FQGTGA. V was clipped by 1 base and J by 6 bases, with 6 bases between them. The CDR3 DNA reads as TGTGCCAGCAGCTTAAGTAATCCCGGGGAGCTGTTTTTT. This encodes CASSLSNPGELFF. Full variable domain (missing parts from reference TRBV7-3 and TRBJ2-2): GAGVSQTPSNKVTEKGKYVELRCDPISGHTALYWYRQSLGQGPEFLIYFQGTGAADDSGLPNDRFFAVRPEGSVSTLKIQRTERGDSAVYLCASSLSNPGELFFGEGSRLTVL.

DNA of the CDR3: TGTGCCAGCAGTCACCATCGTCAACTAGCGGGAGGCCCTGACGAGCAGTACTTC. It codes for CASSHHRQLAGGPDEQYF. This chain links TRBV27 with TRBJ2-7; TRBD2 matches at 12 bases. The germline gives CDR1 MNHEY, CDR2 SMNVEV (reference sequence). This CDR3 contains 18 residues. V was clipped by 5 bases and J by 5 bases; unmatched bases: 16.

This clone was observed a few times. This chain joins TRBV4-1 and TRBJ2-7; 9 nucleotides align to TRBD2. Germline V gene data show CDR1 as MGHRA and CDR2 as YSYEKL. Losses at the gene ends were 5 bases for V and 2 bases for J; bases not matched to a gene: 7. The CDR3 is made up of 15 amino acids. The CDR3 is CASSSPTSGAYEQYF. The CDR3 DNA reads TGCGCCAGCAGCTCCCCGACTAGCGGAGCCTACGAGCAGTACTTC.

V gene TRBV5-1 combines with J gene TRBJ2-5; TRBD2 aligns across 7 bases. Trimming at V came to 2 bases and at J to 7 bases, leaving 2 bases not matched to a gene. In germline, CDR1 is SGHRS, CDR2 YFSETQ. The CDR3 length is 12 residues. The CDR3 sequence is CASSFPSGTQYF. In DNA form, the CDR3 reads TGCGCCAGCAGCTTCCCTAGCGGGACCCAGTACTTC.

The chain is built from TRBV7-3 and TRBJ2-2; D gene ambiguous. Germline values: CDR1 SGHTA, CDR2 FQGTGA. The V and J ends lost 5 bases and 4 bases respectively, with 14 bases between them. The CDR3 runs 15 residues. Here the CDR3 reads CASSPSPDLTGELFF. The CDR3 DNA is TGTGCCAGCAGCCCTTCACCAGATCTCACCGGGGAGCTGTTTTTT.

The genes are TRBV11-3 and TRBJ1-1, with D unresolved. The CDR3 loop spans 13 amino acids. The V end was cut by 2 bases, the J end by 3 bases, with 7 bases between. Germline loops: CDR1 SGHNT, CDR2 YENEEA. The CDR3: CASSLNRDTEAFF. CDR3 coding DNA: TGTGCCAGCAGCTTAAACCGGGACACTGAAGCTTTCTTT.

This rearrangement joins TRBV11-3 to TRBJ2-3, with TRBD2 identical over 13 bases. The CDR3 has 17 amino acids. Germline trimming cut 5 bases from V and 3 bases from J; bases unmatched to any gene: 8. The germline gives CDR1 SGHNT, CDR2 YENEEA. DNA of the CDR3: TGTGCCAGCAGCGTTACTAGCGGGAGGGCCGGGACAGATACGCAGTATTTT. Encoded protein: CASSVTSGRAGTDTQYF. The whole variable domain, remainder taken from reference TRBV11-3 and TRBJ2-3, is EAGVVQSPRYKIIEKKQPVAFWCNPISGHNTLYWYLQNLGQGPELLIRYENEEAVDDSQLPKDRFSAERLKGVDSTLKIQPAELGDSAVYLCASSVTSGRAGTDTQYFGPGTRLTVL.

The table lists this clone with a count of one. The CDR3 bases are TGTGCCAGCAGCCCTCAAGGAGGGCCCACCTACGAGCAGTACTTC. It yields the protein CASSPQGGPTYEQYF. V gene TRBV27 combines with J gene TRBJ2-7, with a possible D match to TRBD2 (6 bases). The CDR3 contains 15 residues. Germline V gives CDR1 MNHEY, CDR2 SMNVEV (reference sequence). The germline V and J ends were trimmed by 6 bases and 2 bases, with 17 bases remaining between them.

The CDR3 sequence is CASSSRRALASTDTQYF. CDR3 DNA: TGTGCCAGCAGCTCCCGGAGGGCTCTAGCTAGCACAGATACGCAGTATTTT. The gene calls are TRBV11-2 and TRBJ2-3, with D perhaps matching TRBD2 (6 bases). V shed 4 bases and J shed 0 bases, with 17 bases lying between them. CDR3 length: 17 amino acids. The V gene's germline CDR1 is SGHAT and CDR2 FQNNGV.

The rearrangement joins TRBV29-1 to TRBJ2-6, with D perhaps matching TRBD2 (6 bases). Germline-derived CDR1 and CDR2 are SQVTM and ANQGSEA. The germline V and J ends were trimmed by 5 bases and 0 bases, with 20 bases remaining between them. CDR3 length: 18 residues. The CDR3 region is CSVLLSGTVSSGANVLTF. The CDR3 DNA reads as TGCAGCGTTCTTCTTTCAGGGACTGTGAGCTCTGGGGCCAACGTCCTGACTTTC.

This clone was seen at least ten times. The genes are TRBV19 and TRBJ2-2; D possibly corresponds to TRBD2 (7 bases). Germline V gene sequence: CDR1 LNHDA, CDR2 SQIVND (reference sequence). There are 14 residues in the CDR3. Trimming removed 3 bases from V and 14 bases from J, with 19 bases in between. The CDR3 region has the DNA TGTGCCAGTAGTATCGCGGGGGCCGGGAATAGACTGTTTTTT. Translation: CASSIAGAGNRLFF.

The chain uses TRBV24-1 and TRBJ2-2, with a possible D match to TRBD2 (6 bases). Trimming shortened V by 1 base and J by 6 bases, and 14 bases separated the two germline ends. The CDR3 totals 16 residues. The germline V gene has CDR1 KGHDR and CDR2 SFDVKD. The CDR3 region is CATSDFLPPGAGELFF. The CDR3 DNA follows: TGTGCCACCAGTGATTTTCTCCCCCCGGGAGCCGGGGAGCTGTTTTTT.

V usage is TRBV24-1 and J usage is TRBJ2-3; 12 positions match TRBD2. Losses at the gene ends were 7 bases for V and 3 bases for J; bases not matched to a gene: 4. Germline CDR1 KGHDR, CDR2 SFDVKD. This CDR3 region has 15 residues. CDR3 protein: CATSRTSGKTDTQYF. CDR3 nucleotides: TGTGCCACCAGCAGGACTAGCGGGAAAACAGATACGCAGTATTTT.

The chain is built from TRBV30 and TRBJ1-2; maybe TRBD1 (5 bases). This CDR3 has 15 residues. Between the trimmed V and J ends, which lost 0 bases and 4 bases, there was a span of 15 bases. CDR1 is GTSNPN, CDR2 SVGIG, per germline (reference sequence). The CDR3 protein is CAWSVTALSLYGYTF. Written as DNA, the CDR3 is TGTGCCTGGAGTGTGACAGCTCTCTCCCTCTATGGCTACACCTTC.

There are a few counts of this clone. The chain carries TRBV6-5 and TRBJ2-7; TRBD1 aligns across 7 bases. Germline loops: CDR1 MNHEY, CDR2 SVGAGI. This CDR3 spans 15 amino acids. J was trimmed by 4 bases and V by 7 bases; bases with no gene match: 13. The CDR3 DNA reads TGTGCCAGCAACTTAGCAGACAGGGCGGGTTACGAGCAGTACTTC. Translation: CASNLADRAGYEQYF.

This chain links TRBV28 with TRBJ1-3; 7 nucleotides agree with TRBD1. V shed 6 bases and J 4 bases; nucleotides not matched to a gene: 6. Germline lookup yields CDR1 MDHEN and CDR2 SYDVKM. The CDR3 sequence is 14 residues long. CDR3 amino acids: CASSQPGQGNTIYF. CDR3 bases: TGTGCCAGCAGCCAGCCGGGACAGGGAAACACCATATATTTT.

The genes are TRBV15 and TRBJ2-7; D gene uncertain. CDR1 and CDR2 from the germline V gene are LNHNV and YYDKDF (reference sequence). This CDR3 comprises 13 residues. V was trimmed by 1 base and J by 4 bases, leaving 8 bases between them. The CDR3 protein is CATSRAKLYEQYF. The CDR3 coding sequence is TGTGCCACCAGCAGAGCTAAGTTATACGAGCAGTACTTC.

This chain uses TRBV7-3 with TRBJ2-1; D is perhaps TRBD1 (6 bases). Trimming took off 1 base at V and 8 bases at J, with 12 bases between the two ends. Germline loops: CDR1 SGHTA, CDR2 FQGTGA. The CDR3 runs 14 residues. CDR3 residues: CASSLMGARDEQFF. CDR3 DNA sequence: TGTGCCAGCAGCTTAATGGGGGCGCGGGATGAGCAGTTCTTC.

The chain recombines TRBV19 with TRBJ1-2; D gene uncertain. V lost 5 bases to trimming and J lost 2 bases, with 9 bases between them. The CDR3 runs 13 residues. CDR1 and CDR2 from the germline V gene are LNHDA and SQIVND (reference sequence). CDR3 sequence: CASSPSVNYGYTF. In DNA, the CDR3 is TGTGCCAGTAGTCCCTCTGTGAACTATGGCTACACCTTC.